Below, one T cell receptor beta chain is given with its context. The data were produced by immunoSEQ multiplex PCR, yet TCRdb's version contains in-frame clones alone and is incomplete. Of fewer than 350,000 clones in the sample, 85% were seen once. These data belong to a study of blood T cell repertoires in COVID-19. Participant-reported clinical history was the basis for cohort assignment. Material for sequencing was PBMCs or T cells enriched from blood (not recorded which). The clonotype was recovered from a woman between 50 and 59 years old who had recovered from COVID-19.

The CDR3 nucleotides read TGTGCCAGCAGTTATCCGGGACTAGGGGGTCCCGGGGAGCTGTTTTTT. Protein product: CASSYPGLGGPGELFF. The gene calls are TRBV6-5 and TRBJ2-2, with 8 bases matching TRBD2. J gave up 6 bases and V 3 bases, and 9 bases lay outside the gene matches. The CDR3 contains 16 residues. Germline values: CDR1 MNHEY, CDR2 SVGAGI.